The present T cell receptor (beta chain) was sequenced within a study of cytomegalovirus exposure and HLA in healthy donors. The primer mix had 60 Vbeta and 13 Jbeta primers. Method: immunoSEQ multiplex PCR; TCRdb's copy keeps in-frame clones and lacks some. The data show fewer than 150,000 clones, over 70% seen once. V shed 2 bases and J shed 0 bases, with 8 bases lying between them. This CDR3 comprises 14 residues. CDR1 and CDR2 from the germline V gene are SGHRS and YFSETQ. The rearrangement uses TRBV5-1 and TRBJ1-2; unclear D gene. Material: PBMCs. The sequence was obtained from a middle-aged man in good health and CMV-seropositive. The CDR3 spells CASSLLGANYGYTF. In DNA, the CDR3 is TGCGCCAGCAGCTTACTGGGCGCTAACTATGGCTACACCTTC.